The 23 T cell receptor beta chains in this list originate from one sample, sequenced in a study of T-cell reconstitution after alpha-beta-depleted transplantation in children. A TCRbeta library incorporating unique molecular identifiers was prepared. TCRdb processed the PCR reads anew with MiXCR; each CDR3 protein has one entry. The sample includes 750,000 to 950,000 distinct CDR3 sequences, about 15% of them seen just once. The material was PBMCs, mostly from graft donor cells, obtained 360 days after TCRalphabeta/CD19-depleted stem cell transplant. These receptors were collected from a male patient aged 10 to 17 who had a stem cell transplant for acute lymphoblastic leukemia, so the T cells may come from the graft donor.

This clonotype appeared many times. The chain joins TRBV21-1 to TRBJ1-4; TRBD1 was called by the table and not checked on the DNA. TRBV21-1 is a recognized pseudogene. There are 14 residues in the CDR3. CDR3 residues: CASSTGGDNEKLFF. The DNA for the CDR3 is TGTGCCAGCAGCACAGGGGGCGACAATGAAAAACTGTTTTTT.

A few counts support this clonotype. The chain recombines TRBV6-1 with TRBJ2-1, with D perhaps matching TRBD1 (5 bases). The CDR3 consists of 11 residues. V was clipped by 2 bases and J by 14 bases, with 10 bases between them. CDR1 and CDR2 (germline): MNHNS, SASEGT. The CDR3 spells CASSESRGEFF. As DNA, the CDR3 is TGTGCCAGCAGTGAATCTAGGGGTGAGTTCTTC.

This clonotype was recorded a few times. The J gene is TRBJ2-1, the V gene TRBV5-1, with D possibly matching TRBD2 (5 bases). In germline, CDR1 is SGHRS, CDR2 YFSETQ. The CDR3 length is 15 residues. V lost 0 bases to trimming and J lost 5 bases, with 12 bases between them. The CDR3 region has the DNA TGCGCCAGCAGCTTGGCCATCCGAGGGAACAATGAGCAGTTCTTC. It is translated as CASSLAIRGNNEQFF. The variable domain in full, with the rest retrieved from reference TRBV5-1 and TRBJ2-1, is KAGVTQTPRYLIKTRGQQVTLSCSPISGHRSVSWYQQTPGQGLQFLFEYFSETQRNKGNFPGRFSGRQFSNSRSEMNVSTLELGDSALYLCASSLAIRGNNEQFFGPGTRLTVL.

V is TRBV20-1 and J is TRBJ2-1, with TRBD2 identical over 14 bases. V was clipped by 6 bases and J by 0 bases; unmatched bases: 4. CDR3 length equals 16 residues. Germline V CDR1 and CDR2: DFQATT, SNEGSKA (reference sequence). The CDR3 DNA reads TGCAGTGCGGGGACTAGCGGGAGTCCCTCCTACAATGAGCAGTTCTTC. It codes for CSAGTSGSPSYNEQFF.

A few counts support this clonotype. CDR3: CASSVEGDRGAYEQYF. Written as DNA, the CDR3 is TGTGCCAGCAGCGTAGAGGGGGACAGGGGGGCCTACGAGCAGTACTTC. The chain couples TRBV9 to TRBJ2-7; 11 bases match TRBD1. Per germline, CDR1 SGDLS and CDR2 YYNGEE. J lost 2 bases, V lost 0 bases, and 4 bases had no gene match. The CDR3 has 16 residues.

This clonotype appeared a few times. The gene calls are TRBV5-1 and TRBJ1-5, with no clear D. The V and J ends lost 0 bases and 0 bases respectively, with 7 bases between them. CDR3 length: 15 residues. The germline V gene encodes CDR1 SGHRS and CDR2 YFSETQ. Here the CDR3 reads CASSLGPDSNQPQHF. CDR3 nucleotides: TGCGCCAGCAGCTTGGGCCCGGATAGCAATCAGCCCCAGCATTTT.

The gene calls are TRBV7-9 and TRBJ1-2; 9 bases align to TRBD1. The CDR3 consists of 15 residues. Germline V gene sequence: CDR1 SEHNR, CDR2 FQNEAQ (reference sequence). The V and J ends lost 5 bases and 4 bases, in that order; junction bases with no gene match: 8. The CDR3 is CASSIGTGPLYGYTF. In nucleotides, the CDR3 is TGTGCCAGCAGCATCGGGACAGGGCCCCTCTATGGCTACACCTTC.

This clonotype was counted many times. The chain employs TRBV29-1 and TRBJ1-2; the D gene is possibly TRBD1 (5 bases). Per germline, CDR1 SQVTM and CDR2 ANQGSEA. The V gene lost 6 bases and the J gene lost 2 bases, with 13 bases spanning the gap. The CDR3 is 13 amino acids. CDR3 in amino acids: CSVETTANYGYTF. The CDR3 region has the DNA TGCAGCGTGGAAACGACAGCAAACTATGGCTACACCTTC. Variable domain in full (rest from reference TRBV29-1 and TRBJ1-2): SAVISQKPSRDICQRGTSLTIQCQVDSQVTMMFWYRQQPGQSLTLIATANQGSEATYESGFVIDKFPISRPNLTFSTLTVSNMSPEDSSIYLCSVETTANYGYTFGSGTRLTVV.

The gene calls are TRBV4-2 and TRBJ1-1; a possible D gene is TRBD1 (5 bases). In germline, CDR1 is LGHNA, CDR2 YNFKEQ. The CDR3 runs to 15 residues. Between the trimmed V and J ends, which lost 4 bases and 8 bases, there was a span of 20 bases. Here the CDR3 DNA reads TGTGCCAGCAGCCTTGGACATACGGAATTAAAGGAAGCTTTCTTT. It codes for CASSLGHTELKEAFF.

V and J are TRBV5-1 and TRBJ1-1, with D hard to call. The ends were cut back, 1 base at V and 4 bases at J, with 11 bases in the middle. Germline V lookup: CDR1 SGHRS, CDR2 YFSETQ. CDR3 length equals 14 residues. The CDR3 loop is CASSLSGVATEAFF. The CDR3 nucleotides are TGCGCCAGCAGCTTGTCTGGGGTCGCCACTGAAGCTTTCTTT.

This clonotype has more than one count but fewer than ten. The gene calls are TRBV20-1 and TRBJ2-3; maybe TRBD2 (6 bases). CDR1 DFQATT and CDR2 SNEGSKA come from the germline V gene (reference sequence). The V end was cut by 4 bases, the J end by 6 bases, with 20 bases between. The CDR3 runs to 15 residues. The CDR3 here is CSATPLASSADTQYF. The CDR3 region has the DNA TGCAGTGCTACTCCCCTAGCGTCGTCCGCGGATACGCAGTATTTT.

This clonotype was observed a few times. The V and J genes are TRBV24-1 and TRBJ2-7; D unclear. Germline lookup yields CDR1 KGHDR and CDR2 SFDVKD. The germline V and J ends were trimmed by 12 bases and 2 bases, with 16 bases remaining between them. The CDR3 covers 13 residues. The CDR3 spells CAATWDSPYEQYF. The CDR3 DNA is TGTGCCGCGACCTGGGATTCCCCCTACGAGCAGTACTTC.

The chain employs TRBV7-8 and TRBJ2-7; TRBD1 agrees at 9 bases. This CDR3 has 15 residues. Unmatched junction bases numbered 9, after V lost 5 bases and J lost 4 bases. CDR1 SGHVS and CDR2 FQNEAQ come from the germline V gene. CDR3 bases: TGTGCCAGCAGCCCCCGGGACAGGGTCGCGTACGAGCAGTACTTC. It specifies CASSPRDRVAYEQYF. Full variable domain (missing parts from reference TRBV7-8 and TRBJ2-7): GAGVSQSPRYKVAKRGQDVALRCDPISGHVSLFWYQQALGQGPEFLTYFQNEAQLDKSGLPSDRFFAERPEGSVSTLKIQRTQQEDSAVYLCASSPRDRVAYEQYFGPGTRLTVT.

The J gene is TRBJ2-3, the V gene TRBV20-1; D could derive from TRBD1 or TRBD2 (6 bases each). From germline, CDR1 is DFQATT and CDR2 SNEGSKA (reference sequence). V lost 4 bases to trimming and J lost 6 bases, with 32 bases between them. The length of the CDR3 is 19 residues. The CDR3 protein is CSATLKRGRTGLRGDTQYF. The CDR3 bases are TGCAGTGCTACACTCAAAAGGGGGAGGACCGGCCTACGGGGGGATACGCAGTATTTT.

V usage is TRBV6-5 and J usage is TRBJ2-3; D could derive from TRBD1 or TRBD2 (8 bases each). The CDR3 spans 15 residues. Trimming shortened V by 2 bases and J by 4 bases, and 13 bases separated the two germline ends. CDR1 and CDR2 from the germline V gene are MNHEY and SVGAGI. CDR3 sequence reads: CASSYRGGQADTQYF. As DNA, the CDR3 is TGTGCCAGCAGTTACCGGGGGGGACAGGCAGATACGCAGTATTTT.

The chain is built from TRBV5-1 and TRBJ2-1, with D perhaps matching TRBD1 or TRBD2 (5 bases each). The CDR3 covers 15 residues. Germline V lookup: CDR1 SGHRS, CDR2 YFSETQ. Deletions cut 4 bases from V and 9 bases from J, with 20 bases between. The CDR3 DNA reads TGCGCCAGCAGCCTGGGCCCTTTGAGGGGCGGTGAGCAGTTCTTC. Its translation is CASSLGPLRGGEQFF. Supplemented by reference TRBV5-1 and TRBJ2-1, the full variable domain reads KAGVTQTPRYLIKTRGQQVTLSCSPISGHRSVSWYQQTPGQGLQFLFEYFSETQRNKGNFPGRFSGRQFSNSRSEMNVSTLELGDSALYLCASSLGPLRGGEQFFGPGTRLTVL.

This clonotype was found a few times. This chain uses TRBV18 with TRBJ2-1; the D is unclear. V lost 8 bases, J lost 5 bases, and 16 bases lay in between. Germline assignment: CDR1 KGHSH and CDR2 LQKENI. The CDR3 consists of 14 residues. The CDR3 loop is CASVLEQPDNEQFF. The CDR3 DNA reads TGTGCCAGCGTTCTCGAGCAACCAGACAATGAGCAGTTCTTC.

This clonotype showed up many times. The V call is TRBV29-1, the J call TRBJ2-7; 9 bases agree with TRBD2. The CDR3 extends over 12 amino acids. Germline V gene lookup returns CDR1 SQVTM and CDR2 ANQGSEA. Trimming at V came to 5 bases and at J to 6 bases, leaving 5 bases not matched to a gene. The CDR3 region is CSVMGLAGEQYF. Here the CDR3 DNA reads TGCAGCGTTATGGGACTAGCCGGCGAGCAGTACTTC.

This sequence joins TRBV6-1 and TRBJ1-6, with a tentative D call TRBD1 (6 bases). The CDR3 has 14 residues. V shed 5 bases and J shed 7 bases, with 12 bases lying between them. CDR1 and CDR2 (germline): MNHNS, SASEGT. The CDR3 region is CASSTQGKNSPLHF. In DNA, the CDR3 is TGTGCCAGCAGTACGCAGGGGAAGAATTCACCCCTCCACTTT.

This clonotype was detected a few times. V usage is TRBV12-3 or TRBV12-4 and J usage is TRBJ2-2; D is possibly TRBD2 (5 bases). CDR3 size: 15 residues. V shed 2 bases and J shed 1 base, with 8 bases lying between them. The CDR3: CASSLTGMNTGELFF. In DNA form, the CDR3 reads TGTGCCAGCAGTTTAACCGGGATGAACACCGGGGAGCTGTTTTTT.

This clonotype was detected many times. In DNA form, the CDR3 reads TGCAGTGCCCGGGACAGGGTCCACGAGCAGTACTTC. Its translation is CSARDRVHEQYF. The rearrangement joins TRBV20-1 to TRBJ2-7, with 9 positions matching TRBD1. After removal of 6 bases from V and 5 bases from J, the junction contained 5 bases not matched to a gene. The germline gives CDR1 DFQATT, CDR2 SNEGSKA (reference sequence). This CDR3 is built from 12 residues.

J is TRBJ2-1 and V is TRBV18; 7 bases are a match to TRBD2. The CDR3 is made up of 15 amino acids. Germline CDR1 is KGHSH and CDR2 is LQKENI. With V trimmed by 2 bases and J by 5 bases, 6 bases remained unmatched. This CDR3 is CASSPSGTAHNEQFF. CDR3 in DNA: TGTGCCAGCTCACCAAGCGGGACGGCACACAATGAGCAGTTCTTC.

This clonotype came up many times. This sequence joins TRBV12-3 or TRBV12-4 and TRBJ2-1; D might be TRBD1 or TRBD2, each matching 5 bases. Trimming removed 6 bases from V and 2 bases from J, with 14 bases in between. The CDR3 sequence is 15 residues long. CDR3 sequence reads: CASSPGSGPYNEQFF. CDR3 nucleotide sequence: TGTGCCAGCAGCCCCGGATCGGGACCCTACAATGAGCAGTTCTTC.